The present TCR beta chain was sequenced within a study of identical twins. Template switching added a universal primer site, and cDNA bore unique molecular identifiers. Each CDR3 protein gets one entry after TCRdb re-called the 5' RACE reads with MiXCR. The sample holds about 720,000 distinct CDR3 sequences, 8.5% to 9% seen once. Concerning this clonotype itself: Its antigen is unidentified.

The study, taken as a whole, reports: Among beta out-of-frame sequences, excess sharing between twins appeared weaker. Out-of-frame alpha sequences shared between twins exhibited an excess of low generation probability. The authors noted that invariant MAIT and iNKT cells could partly confound zero-insertion analyses.

The CDR3 contains 17 residues. Germline lookup yields CDR1 DFQATT and CDR2 SNEGSKA (reference sequence). Trimming at V came to 0 bases and at J to 2 bases, leaving 5 bases not matched to a gene. These data were likewise used in another study, on yellow fever vaccine responses in identical twins.

The sequenced sample consisted of PBMCs. The receptor was isolated from a woman between 18 and 30 years old in good health. V gene TRBV20-1 combines with J gene TRBJ2-6, with TRBD2 matching 9 bases. The CDR3 region is CSARDRLAGTGANVLTF. Written as DNA, the CDR3 is TGCAGTGCTAGAGATCGGCTAGCGGGAACTGGGGCCAACGTCCTGACTTTC.